A selection of T cell receptor beta chains follows, all from one sample in a study of regulatory T cells in long-lasting Graves disease. From the multiplex PCR reads, TCRdb called clonotypes with MiXCR, one entry per CDR3 protein. The data show 350,000 to 500,000 distinct CDR3 sequences, 16% seen once. These sequences were also reported in another study, on T cells in Graves' hyperthyroidism and ophthalmopathy.

The sample in question was peripheral blood mononuclear cells (PBMCs), obtained at new diagnosis, from a patient treated with antithyroid drugs. Receptors were obtained from a woman aged 18-29 years with Graves disease. The CDR3 runs from the conserved cysteine through the conserved F or W. Each record gives: D gene, V gene, J gene, CDR3 protein. D genes are given only for firm matches.

d_call: -
v_call: TRBV7-2
j_call: TRBJ2-7
cdr3_aa: CASSAYRNSYEQYF

d_call: TRBD1
v_call: TRBV27
j_call: TRBJ2-6
cdr3_aa: CASSLRDRPSGANVLTF

d_call: -
v_call: TRBV7-2
j_call: TRBJ2-1
cdr3_aa: CASSLVLTSSVYNEQFF

d_call: -
v_call: TRBV5-1
j_call: TRBJ2-7
cdr3_aa: CASRKGGYEQYF

d_call: -
v_call: TRBV25-1
j_call: TRBJ2-2
cdr3_aa: CASSVVTGPLGELFF

d_call: -
v_call: TRBV5-1
j_call: TRBJ2-7
cdr3_aa: CASSLPGAYEQYF

d_call: TRBD2
v_call: TRBV6-2/TRBV6-3
j_call: TRBJ2-3
cdr3_aa: CASSYSPLTGGGDTQYF

d_call: -
v_call: TRBV29-1
j_call: TRBJ2-1
cdr3_aa: CSVEVDPYNEQFF

d_call: TRBD2
v_call: TRBV7-3
j_call: TRBJ2-3
cdr3_aa: CASSLMGGGSTDTQYF

d_call: -
v_call: TRBV6-1
j_call: TRBJ1-6
cdr3_aa: CASRWTPGPTGSPLHF

d_call: -
v_call: TRBV6-2/TRBV6-3
j_call: TRBJ2-3
cdr3_aa: CASSYSPGLHTDTQYF

d_call: TRBD1
v_call: TRBV7-6
j_call: TRBJ2-7
cdr3_aa: CASSLGTGGGSGSATEQYF

d_call: TRBD1
v_call: TRBV3-1
j_call: TRBJ2-1
cdr3_aa: CASRRQGFNEQFF

d_call: -
v_call: TRBV27
j_call: TRBJ2-6
cdr3_aa: CASSTGTIHSGANVLTF

d_call: -
v_call: TRBV7-3
j_call: TRBJ2-3
cdr3_aa: CASSTGGGDTQYF

d_call: -
v_call: TRBV20-1
j_call: TRBJ2-3
cdr3_aa: CSASVLISSTDTQYF

d_call: TRBD1
v_call: TRBV6-1
j_call: TRBJ1-2
cdr3_aa: CASTPGQGAGGYTF

d_call: -
v_call: TRBV18
j_call: TRBJ2-5
cdr3_aa: CASSRYSEETQYF

d_call: -
v_call: TRBV11-2
j_call: TRBJ2-5
cdr3_aa: CASSQDGVQTDQETQYF

d_call: TRBD1
v_call: TRBV7-9
j_call: TRBJ2-2
cdr3_aa: CASSLTGVAGELFF

d_call: -
v_call: TRBV28
j_call: TRBJ2-1
cdr3_aa: CASSLPPGLYYNEQFF

d_call: TRBD2
v_call: TRBV4-1
j_call: TRBJ2-7
cdr3_aa: CASSQDRLLAGVDEQYF

d_call: -
v_call: TRBV29-1
j_call: TRBJ1-5
cdr3_aa: CSVDFGLNQPQHF

d_call: -
v_call: TRBV28
j_call: TRBJ2-7
cdr3_aa: CASSPPGVSYEQYF

d_call: TRBD1
v_call: TRBV20-1
j_call: TRBJ1-2
cdr3_aa: CSARTFSQGGFRGYGYTF

d_call: TRBD2
v_call: TRBV12-3/TRBV12-4
j_call: TRBJ2-1
cdr3_aa: CASSSQGGVFNEQFF

d_call: -
v_call: TRBV4-1
j_call: TRBJ1-5
cdr3_aa: CASSQYIDNYSNQPQHF

d_call: -
v_call: TRBV2
j_call: TRBJ1-5
cdr3_aa: CASSEQGTQPQHF

d_call: -
v_call: TRBV5-4
j_call: TRBJ2-3
cdr3_aa: CASSLQGGDTQYF

d_call: -
v_call: TRBV6-2/TRBV6-3
j_call: TRBJ2-3
cdr3_aa: CASRISGLGDTQYF

d_call: -
v_call: TRBV13
j_call: TRBJ2-1
cdr3_aa: CASSSTGTRSYNEQFF

d_call: TRBD1
v_call: TRBV18
j_call: TRBJ1-2
cdr3_aa: CASSPQNDRGYGYTF

d_call: -
v_call: TRBV6-2/TRBV6-3
j_call: TRBJ2-5
cdr3_aa: CASSYSPGWNNKETQYF

d_call: -
v_call: TRBV7-2
j_call: TRBJ1-1
cdr3_aa: CASSLALAGSYMNTEAFF

d_call: -
v_call: TRBV6-5
j_call: TRBJ2-5
cdr3_aa: CASSWTALETQYF

d_call: -
v_call: TRBV15
j_call: TRBJ2-3
cdr3_aa: CATSNGGRESTDTQYF

d_call: -
v_call: TRBV28
j_call: TRBJ2-7
cdr3_aa: CATTATLLYEQYF

d_call: TRBD1
v_call: TRBV28
j_call: TRBJ1-4
cdr3_aa: CASSPLTGETNEKLFF

d_call: -
v_call: TRBV19
j_call: TRBJ2-5
cdr3_aa: CASSTRDLPQETQYF

d_call: -
v_call: TRBV2
j_call: TRBJ2-4
cdr3_aa: CASMTGGKNIQYF

d_call: -
v_call: TRBV6-2/TRBV6-3
j_call: TRBJ2-3
cdr3_aa: CASSGGRWERDSTDTQYF